This TCR beta chain was sequenced during a study of CD8 T cells in ankylosing spondylitis. Germline V gives CDR1 LGHNA, CDR2 YSLEER. The CDR3 loop spans 15 amino acids. This clonotype was seen at least ten times. The antigen remains unidentified. Its ends do not fully match the called genes, so a read error is possible. 5'-RACE, quantitative and with molecular barcodes, yielded the TCR beta libraries. TCRdb re-derived calls from the 5' RACE reads in MiXCR, one entry per CDR3 protein. The sample has a few hundred thousand distinct CDR3 sequences, 7.3% seen once; the top ten hold 12% to 15%. General study findings and limits: Ankylosing spondylitis blood appeared to carry a characteristic TCR beta motif of several highly homologous variants. There was reportedly significant enrichment of clones that were disease-linked in matched ankylosing spondylitis synovial fluid. Earlier authors reported some of these motif variants in reactive arthritis synovial fluid and blood.

This TCR came from a male donor with ankylosing spondylitis. The source material was blood, either unsorted or a sorted T cell fraction (not recorded which). The chain links TRBV4-3 to TRBJ2-7, with 8 bases matching TRBD1. DNA for the CDR3: TGCCCCAGCAGCCAAGCGACAGGGGTAACCTACGAGCAGTACTTC. It translates to CPSSQATGVTYEQYF.